The 29 T cell receptor beta chains below come from one sample, sequenced in a study of T cells in Graves' hyperthyroidism and ophthalmopathy. From RNA transcripts, TCR beta CDR3 regions were amplified. Using the HTBI primer set, a first-round RT-PCR was run on the TCR CDR3. TCRdb re-called the multiplex PCR reads through MiXCR, storing one row per CDR3 protein. The top ten hold 6.5% to 8% of the sample, which has approximately 590,000 distinct CDR3 sequences, 15% to 19% seen once. The material sequenced was blood. The receptors come from a woman younger than 45 with Graves' hyperthyroidism.

This chain links TRBV5-6 with TRBJ2-3; 14 nucleotides agree with TRBD2. CDR1 and CDR2 from the germline V gene are SGHDT and YYEEEE. V shed 5 bases and J 6 bases; nucleotides not matched to a gene: 5. The CDR3 spans 15 residues. The DNA of the CDR3 is TGTGCCAGCAGGGGACTAGCGGGAGCAGCCGATACGCAGTATTTT. Protein sequence: CASRGLAGAADTQYF. Supplemented by reference TRBV5-6 and TRBJ2-3, the full variable domain reads DAGVTQSPTHLIKTRGQQVTLRCSPKSGHDTVSWYQQALGQGPQFIFQYYEEEERQRGNFPDRFSGHQFPNYSSELNVNALLLGDSALYLCASRGLAGAADTQYFGPGTRLTVL.

The sample holds many counts of this clonotype. The chain joins TRBV10-3 to TRBJ2-7, with 11 positions matching TRBD1. Unmatched junction bases numbered 3, after V lost 4 bases and J lost 4 bases. CDR1 and CDR2 from the germline V gene are ENHRY and SYGVKD. This CDR3 contains 14 residues. CDR3 coding DNA: TGTGCCATCAGTGCTCGGGACAGGGGGTACGAGCAGTACTTC. This sequence encodes CAISARDRGYEQYF.

Comments on this clonotype: Given a much more abundant clone one base away, this may be a read error. The chain uses TRBV28 and TRBJ2-7; D is undetermined. The CDR3 covers 13 residues. Germline CDR1 and CDR2: MDHEN and SYDVKM. Trimming shortened V by 7 bases and J by 0 bases, and 10 bases separated the two germline ends. CDR3 protein: CASNYSLSYEQYF. Here the CDR3 DNA reads TGTGCCAGCAATTACAGCCTCTCCTACGAGCAGTACTTC.

The sample holds many counts of this clonotype. This chain links TRBV12-3 or TRBV12-4 with TRBJ2-7; 11 bases match TRBD1. The CDR3 is made up of 17 amino acids. The V gene end was trimmed by 6 bases and the J gene end by 5 bases; junction bases not matched to a gene: 15. The CDR3 loop is CASRYGITDRGPNEQYF. The CDR3 region has the DNA TGTGCCAGCAGATACGGTATAACGGACAGGGGGCCTAACGAGCAGTACTTC.

This clonotype was seen ten or more times. This chain joins TRBV7-9 and TRBJ2-5; D may be TRBD1 or TRBD2 (5 bases each). In germline, CDR1 is SEHNR, CDR2 FQNEAQ (reference sequence). The CDR3 runs 14 residues. Trimming removed 5 bases from V and 0 bases from J, with 10 bases in between. CDR3 sequence (DNA): TGTGCCAGCAGCGTGGGACGGAACCAAGAGACCCAGTACTTC. Its protein is CASSVGRNQETQYF.

This clonotype appeared a few times. The genes are TRBV10-3 and TRBJ1-1; TRBD1 matches at 7 bases. CDR1 ENHRY and CDR2 SYGVKD come from the germline V gene. The CDR3 is 15 residues long. Trimming at V came to 7 bases and at J to 1 base, leaving 9 bases not matched to a gene. CDR3 in DNA: TGTGCCATCAAGAGGTCCCAGGGGGAGAACACTGAAGCTTTCTTT. Its translation: CAIKRSQGENTEAFF.

This clonotype was seen repeatedly, ten times or more. The V gene is TRBV4-3, the J gene TRBJ2-1; 7 nucleotides align to TRBD2. The CDR3 has 15 residues. Germline CDR1 is LGHNA and CDR2 is YSLEER. V dropped 1 base and J dropped 5; count of bases not matched to a gene: 5. The CDR3 protein is CASSQGLAENNEQFF. CDR3 nucleotides: TGCGCCAGCAGCCAAGGTCTAGCGGAAAACAATGAGCAGTTCTTC.

The sample holds a few counts of this clonotype. The V gene is TRBV11-2, the J gene TRBJ2-2; 8 nucleotides agree with TRBD2. Trimming cost V 7 bases and J 6 bases; bases outside gene matches: 19. The germline CDR1 and CDR2 sequences are SGHAT and FQNNGV. The CDR3 runs 18 residues. In nucleotides, the CDR3 is TGTGCCAGCAACTTCTTGCAAGCGGGAGTGGGTATTGCCGGGGAGCTGTTTTTT. This gives the protein CASNFLQAGVGIAGELFF.

Only a few counts were recorded for this clonotype. The chain recombines TRBV25-1 with TRBJ2-2, with D possibly TRBD1 on 6 matching bases. This CDR3 is built from 16 residues. The germline V gene has CDR1 MGHDK and CDR2 SYGVNS. V was trimmed by 3 bases and J by 6 bases, leaving 17 bases between them. CDR3: CASSDTLLGAAGELFF. The CDR3 nucleotides are TGTGCCAGCAGTGATACCCTACTGGGGGCGGCCGGGGAGCTGTTTTTT.

This clonotype showed up many times. V is TRBV13 and J is TRBJ2-2; D not certain. CDR3 length: 16 residues. The germline CDR1 and CDR2 sequences are PRHDT and FYEKMQ (reference sequence). Trimming removed 0 bases at V and 0 bases at J, with 8 bases between. CDR3 loop: CASSLGSGPNTGELFF. DNA of the CDR3: TGTGCCAGCAGCTTAGGATCAGGACCGAACACCGGGGAGCTGTTTTTT.

This clonotype was observed many times. The CDR3 region has the DNA TGTGCCAGCAGCCCCTCCCGCGCACGGAGCACAGATACGCAGTATTTT. Amino acid sequence: CASSPSRARSTDTQYF. The V gene is TRBV7-3, the J gene TRBJ2-3; D uncertain. V was clipped by 5 bases and J by 0 bases, with 15 bases between them. Germline V CDR1 and CDR2: SGHTA, FQGTGA. The CDR3 runs 16 residues.

In this sample, this clonotype turned up many times. The chain combines TRBV7-8 with TRBJ1-2, with no clear D. Germline V gene lookup returns CDR1 SGHVS and CDR2 FQNEAQ. CDR3 length: 15 residues. Trimming pared 5 bases from V and 1 base from J, leaving 14 bases between. The CDR3 DNA follows: TGTGCCAGCAGCCACACGGCGGGGATTAACTATGGCTACACCTTC. Translated: CASSHTAGINYGYTF.

This clonotype appeared many times. This sequence joins TRBV3-1 and TRBJ1-6; D is possibly TRBD1 (5 bases). The CDR3 length is 14 residues. Deletions cut 1 base from V and 4 bases from J, with 5 bases between. Germline lookup yields CDR1 LGHDT and CDR2 YNNKEL (reference sequence). The DNA of the CDR3 is TGTGCCAGCAGCCAAGGACAGTATAATTCACCCCTCCACTTT. Translated, it gives CASSQGQYNSPLHF.

This clonotype was counted ten times or more. CDR3 nucleotides: TGCAGTGCTGGGCCGGGACAGGGCCCCTACGAGCAGTACTTC. This encodes CSAGPGQGPYEQYF. This chain links TRBV20-1 with TRBJ2-7; 9 bases map to TRBD1. This CDR3 has 14 amino acids. Germline V lookup: CDR1 DFQATT, CDR2 SNEGSKA (reference sequence). The J segment lost 2 bases and the V segment lost 5 bases, leaving 7 bases of the junction unmatched.

This clonotype has at least ten counts. The CDR3 region has the DNA TGTGCTAGTGGTTTGGTCCTCGCGGAGGGGGAGCTGTTTTTT. This codes for CASGLVLAEGELFF. The rearrangement joins TRBV12-5 to TRBJ2-2; D not certain. V dropped 0 bases and J dropped 8 bases, with 10 bases sitting between them. Germline-derived CDR1 and CDR2 are LGHNT and FRNRAP. This CDR3 is built from 14 residues.

V and J are TRBV10-3 and TRBJ2-3; TRBD2 matches at 9 bases. Losses at the gene ends were 2 bases for V and 9 bases for J; bases not matched to a gene: 3. The CDR3 is 13 amino acids. From germline, CDR1 is ENHRY and CDR2 SYGVKD. The CDR3 bases are TGTGCCATCAGTGAGGGGACTAGCCCAACGCAGTATTTT. This translates into CAISEGTSPTQYF.

This clonotype was recorded many times. The V call is TRBV27, the J call TRBJ1-1, with D hard to call. The germline V gene encodes CDR1 MNHEY and CDR2 SMNVEV (reference sequence). The V gene lost 2 bases and the J gene lost 4 bases, with 8 bases spanning the gap. The length of the CDR3 is 13 residues. The CDR3 nucleotides read TGTGCCAGCAGTTTAGGCGGATCCACTGAAGCTTTCTTT. Its translation is CASSLGGSTEAFF.

In its sample, this clonotype was seen a few times. This chain links TRBV29-1 with TRBJ2-7; TRBD1 agrees at 7 bases. Germline lookup yields CDR1 SQVTM and CDR2 ANQGSEA. The length of the CDR3 is 13 residues. V dropped 3 bases and J dropped 2; count of bases not matched to a gene: 4. The CDR3 DNA follows: TGCAGCGTTGAGGGACAGACAACCTACGAGCAGTACTTC. Residues: CSVEGQTTYEQYF.

The rearrangement joins TRBV7-2 to TRBJ2-1; 14 bases fit TRBD2. Germline-derived CDR1 and CDR2 are SGHTA and FQGNSA. The CDR3 length is 17 residues. Trimming cost V 1 base and J 6 bases; bases outside gene matches: 5. The CDR3 coding sequence is TGTGCCAGCAGCTTAGTGGGACTAGCGGGGGCGTCCAATGAGCAGTTCTTC. This translates into CASSLVGLAGASNEQFF.

This clonotype was seen repeatedly, ten times or more. The J gene is TRBJ2-3, the V gene TRBV5-4; D is undetermined. The V gene's germline CDR1 is SGHNT and CDR2 YYREEE (reference sequence). Between the trimmed V and J ends, which lost 2 bases and 4 bases, there was a span of 11 bases. The CDR3 spans 14 residues. CDR3 bases: TGTGCCAGCAGCTTAGCAGGTCGGCCAGATACGCAGTATTTT. It encodes CASSLAGRPDTQYF.

This clonotype was recorded at least ten times. J is TRBJ2-3 and V is TRBV5-5; 9 nucleotides agree with TRBD2. The V gene end was trimmed by 2 bases and the J gene end by 0 bases; junction bases not matched to a gene: 4. Germline lookup yields CDR1 SGHKS and CDR2 YYEKEE (reference sequence). The CDR3 contains 16 residues. The CDR3 region is CASSFAGGTSTDTQYF. In DNA form, the CDR3 reads TGTGCCAGCAGCTTCGCGGGAGGGACTAGCACAGATACGCAGTATTTT.

This clonotype was detected ten times or more. The chain recombines TRBV6-1 with TRBJ2-3; 10 positions match TRBD1. The CDR3 extends over 16 amino acids. The V gene end was trimmed by 6 bases and the J gene end by 3 bases; junction bases not matched to a gene: 9. Germline CDR1 is MNHNS and CDR2 is SASEGT. The CDR3 sequence is CASSYSGQGLTDTQYF. CDR3 bases: TGTGCCAGCAGCTATTCGGGACAGGGGTTGACAGATACGCAGTATTTT.

The table lists this clonotype with many counts. The chain joins TRBV27 to TRBJ2-5; D is perhaps TRBD1 (5 bases). The V gene's germline CDR1 is MNHEY and CDR2 SMNVEV (reference sequence). The CDR3 consists of 16 residues. V lost 5 bases and J 2 bases, leaving 18 bases between the germline ends. CDR3 loop: CASSLSGAQGQETQYF. The CDR3 DNA follows: TGTGCCAGCAGTCTGAGTGGGGCCCAGGGACAAGAGACCCAGTACTTC.

This clonotype was observed a few times. The CDR3 loop reads CASSSGQAYYEQYF. The CDR3 nucleotides read TGTGCCAGCAGTTCGGGACAGGCTTACTACGAGCAGTACTTC. The V call is TRBV6-1, the J call TRBJ2-7, with TRBD1 matching over 8 bases. The length of the CDR3 is 14 residues. V dropped 5 bases and J dropped 3; count of bases not matched to a gene: 6. Germline V gene sequence: CDR1 MNHNS, CDR2 SASEGT.

This clonotype showed up many times. The rearrangement uses TRBV6-1 and TRBJ1-1; 7 bases are a match to TRBD1. Germline V gives CDR1 MNHNS, CDR2 SASEGT. There are 16 residues in the CDR3. J gave up 1 base and V 7 bases, and 12 bases lay outside the gene matches. The CDR3 loop is CASIISADRANTEAFF. CDR3 DNA sequence: TGTGCCAGCATTATATCGGCAGACAGGGCGAACACTGAAGCTTTCTTT.

This clonotype was detected only a few times. This sequence joins TRBV12-3 or TRBV12-4 and TRBJ2-4; maybe TRBD2 (5 bases). The CDR3 length is 15 residues. V lost 3 bases to trimming and J lost 0 bases, with 9 bases between them. CDR3 sequence reads: CASSFRRIAKNIQYF. In DNA form, the CDR3 reads TGTGCCAGCAGTTTTCGGAGGATAGCCAAAAACATTCAGTACTTC.

The chain uses TRBV19 and TRBJ2-7; the D is unclear. This CDR3 contains 13 residues. The germline V and J ends were trimmed by 3 bases and 4 bases, with 10 bases remaining between them. Germline CDR1 reads LNHDA; CDR2 reads SQIVND (reference sequence). CDR3 sequence: CASSISRGYEQYF. The DNA for the CDR3 is TGTGCCAGTAGTATCTCCCGCGGTTACGAGCAGTACTTC. The full variable domain, in which reference TRBV19 and TRBJ2-7 provide the parts outside the CDR3, is DGGITQSPKYLFRKEGQNVTLSCEQNLNHDAMYWYRQDPGQGLRLIYYSQIVNDFQKGDIAEGYSVSREKKESFPLTVTSAQKNPTAFYLCASSISRGYEQYFGPGTRLTVT.

This clonotype was observed at least ten times. V usage is TRBV28 and J usage is TRBJ2-5, with TRBD2 identical over 7 bases. This CDR3 contains 14 residues. Trimming cost V 6 bases and J 2 bases; bases outside gene matches: 6. From germline, CDR1 is MDHEN and CDR2 SYDVKM. Written as DNA, the CDR3 is TGTGCCAGCAGCAGAGGACTAGTACAAGAGACCCAGTACTTC. This translates into CASSRGLVQETQYF.

This clonotype came up many times. J is TRBJ2-1 and V is TRBV18, with 8 bases that match TRBD2. V lost 1 base to trimming and J lost 5 bases; unmatched junction nucleotides: 10. Germline V gene data show CDR1 as KGHSH and CDR2 as LQKENI. CDR3 length: 17 amino acids. CDR3 DNA: TGTGCCAGCTCACCACTGGGGACTAGGGTAACGGACAATGAGCAGTTCTTC. It encodes CASSPLGTRVTDNEQFF.